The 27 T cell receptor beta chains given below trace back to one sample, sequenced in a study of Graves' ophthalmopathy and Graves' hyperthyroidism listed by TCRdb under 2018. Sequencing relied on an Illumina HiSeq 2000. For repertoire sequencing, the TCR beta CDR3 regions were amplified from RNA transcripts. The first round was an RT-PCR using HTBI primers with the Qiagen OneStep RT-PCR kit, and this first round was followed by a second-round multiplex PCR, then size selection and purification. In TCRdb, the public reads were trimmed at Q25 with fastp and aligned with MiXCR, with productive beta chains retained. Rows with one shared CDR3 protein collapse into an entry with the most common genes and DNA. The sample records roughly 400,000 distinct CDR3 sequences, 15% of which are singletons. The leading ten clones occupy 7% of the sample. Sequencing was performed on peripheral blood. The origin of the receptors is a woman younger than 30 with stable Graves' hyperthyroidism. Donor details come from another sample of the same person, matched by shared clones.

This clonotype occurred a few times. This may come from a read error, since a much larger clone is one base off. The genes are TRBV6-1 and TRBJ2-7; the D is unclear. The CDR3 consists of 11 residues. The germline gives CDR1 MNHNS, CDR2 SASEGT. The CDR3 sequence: CASSDTYEQHF. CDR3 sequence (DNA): TGTGCCAGCAGTGATACCTACGAGCAGCACTTC.

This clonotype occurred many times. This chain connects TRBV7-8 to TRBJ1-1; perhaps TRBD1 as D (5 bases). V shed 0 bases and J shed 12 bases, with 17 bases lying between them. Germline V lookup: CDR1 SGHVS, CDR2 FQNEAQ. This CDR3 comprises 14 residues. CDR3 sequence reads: CASSLALAPGGTFF. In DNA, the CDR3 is TGTGCCAGCAGCTTAGCGCTGGCACCCGGGGGAACTTTCTTT.

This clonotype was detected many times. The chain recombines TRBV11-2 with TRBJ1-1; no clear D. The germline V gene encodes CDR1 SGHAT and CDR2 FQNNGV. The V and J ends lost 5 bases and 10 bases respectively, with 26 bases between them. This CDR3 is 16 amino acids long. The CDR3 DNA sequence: TGTGCCAGCAGCGCCCGGCCCCCGGCCGTCGGAAGTAGAGCTTTCTTT. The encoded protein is CASSARPPAVGSRAFF.

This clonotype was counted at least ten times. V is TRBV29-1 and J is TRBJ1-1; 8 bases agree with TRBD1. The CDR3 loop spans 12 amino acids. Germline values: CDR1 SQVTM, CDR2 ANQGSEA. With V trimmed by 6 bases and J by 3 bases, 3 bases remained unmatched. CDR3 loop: CSVTGDHTEAFF. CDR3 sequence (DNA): TGCAGCGTGACAGGGGATCACACTGAAGCTTTCTTT.

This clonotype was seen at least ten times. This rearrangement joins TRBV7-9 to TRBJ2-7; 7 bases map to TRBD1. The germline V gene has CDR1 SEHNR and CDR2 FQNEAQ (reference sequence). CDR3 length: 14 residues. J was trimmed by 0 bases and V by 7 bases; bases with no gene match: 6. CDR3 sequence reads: CASNRQGDSYEQYF. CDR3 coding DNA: TGTGCCAGCAACCGACAGGGAGACTCCTACGAGCAGTACTTC.

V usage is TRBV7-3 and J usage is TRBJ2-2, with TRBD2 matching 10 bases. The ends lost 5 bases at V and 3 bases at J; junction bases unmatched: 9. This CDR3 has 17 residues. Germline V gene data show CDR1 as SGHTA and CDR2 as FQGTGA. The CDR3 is CASSIRSSGGDTGELFF. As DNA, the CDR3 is TGTGCCAGCAGCATCCGATCTAGCGGGGGTGACACCGGGGAGCTGTTTTTT. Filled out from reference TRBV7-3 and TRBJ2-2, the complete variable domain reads GAGVSQTPSNKVTEKGKYVELRCDPISGHTALYWYRQSLGQGPEFLIYFQGTGAADDSGLPNDRFFAVRPEGSVSTLKIQRTERGDSAVYLCASSIRSSGGDTGELFFGEGSRLTVL.

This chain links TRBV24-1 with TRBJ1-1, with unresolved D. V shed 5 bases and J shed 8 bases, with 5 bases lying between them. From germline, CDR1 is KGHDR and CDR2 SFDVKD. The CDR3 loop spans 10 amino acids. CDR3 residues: CATSGWEAFF. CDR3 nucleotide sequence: TGTGCCACCAGTGGGTGGGAAGCTTTCTTT.

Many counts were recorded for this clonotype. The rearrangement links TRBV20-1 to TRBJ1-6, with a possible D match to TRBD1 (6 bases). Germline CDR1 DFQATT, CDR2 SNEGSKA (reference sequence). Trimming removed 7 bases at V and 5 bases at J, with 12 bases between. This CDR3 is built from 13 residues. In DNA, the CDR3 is TGCAGTGTACGGGGACACGATAATTCACCCCTCCACTTT. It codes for CSVRGHDNSPLHF.

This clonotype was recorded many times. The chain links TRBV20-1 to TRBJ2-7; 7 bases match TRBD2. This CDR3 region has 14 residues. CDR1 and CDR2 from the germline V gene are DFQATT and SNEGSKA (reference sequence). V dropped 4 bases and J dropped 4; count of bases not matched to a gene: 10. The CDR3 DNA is TGCAGTGCTAAAGACGGACTAGATTTTTACGAGCAGTACTTC. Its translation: CSAKDGLDFYEQYF.

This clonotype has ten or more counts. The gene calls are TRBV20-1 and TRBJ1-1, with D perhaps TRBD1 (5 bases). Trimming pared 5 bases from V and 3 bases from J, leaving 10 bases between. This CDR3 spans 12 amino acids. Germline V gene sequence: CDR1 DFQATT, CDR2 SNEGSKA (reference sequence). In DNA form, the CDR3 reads TGCAGTGCTCCTTCCAGGGACACTGAAGCTTTCTTT. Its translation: CSAPSRDTEAFF.

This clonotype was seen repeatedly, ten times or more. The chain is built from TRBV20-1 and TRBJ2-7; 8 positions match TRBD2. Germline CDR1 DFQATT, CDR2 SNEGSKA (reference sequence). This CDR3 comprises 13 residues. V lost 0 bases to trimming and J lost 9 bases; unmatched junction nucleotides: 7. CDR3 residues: CSARESGLDVQYF. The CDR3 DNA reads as TGCAGTGCTAGAGAATCGGGACTAGATGTGCAGTACTTC.

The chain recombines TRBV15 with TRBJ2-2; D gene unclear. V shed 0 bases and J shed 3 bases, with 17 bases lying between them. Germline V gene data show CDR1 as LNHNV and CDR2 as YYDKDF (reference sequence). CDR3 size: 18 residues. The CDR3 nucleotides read TGTGCCACCAGCAGAGAGATAGGCAATCGGGCTGACACCGGGGAGCTGTTTTTT. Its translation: CATSREIGNRADTGELFF.

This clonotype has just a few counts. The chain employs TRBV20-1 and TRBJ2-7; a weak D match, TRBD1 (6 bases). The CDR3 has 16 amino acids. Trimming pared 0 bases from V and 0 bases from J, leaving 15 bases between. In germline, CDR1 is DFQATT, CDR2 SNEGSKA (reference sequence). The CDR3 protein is CSARDRGMGVSYEQYF. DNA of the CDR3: TGCAGTGCTAGAGATAGGGGGATGGGGGTCTCCTACGAGCAGTACTTC.

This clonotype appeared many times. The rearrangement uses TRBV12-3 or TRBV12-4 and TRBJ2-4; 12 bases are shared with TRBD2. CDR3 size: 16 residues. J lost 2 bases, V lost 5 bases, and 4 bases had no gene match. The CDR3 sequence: CASSQLAGGTKNIQYF. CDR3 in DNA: TGTGCCAGCAGTCAACTAGCGGGGGGAACCAAAAACATTCAGTACTTC.

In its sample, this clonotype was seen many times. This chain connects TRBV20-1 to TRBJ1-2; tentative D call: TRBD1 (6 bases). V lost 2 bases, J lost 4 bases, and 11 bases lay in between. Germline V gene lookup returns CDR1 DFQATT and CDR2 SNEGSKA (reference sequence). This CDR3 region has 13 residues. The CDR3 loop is CSARSDRLYGYTF. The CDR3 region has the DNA TGCAGTGCTAGATCCGACAGGCTCTATGGCTACACCTTC.

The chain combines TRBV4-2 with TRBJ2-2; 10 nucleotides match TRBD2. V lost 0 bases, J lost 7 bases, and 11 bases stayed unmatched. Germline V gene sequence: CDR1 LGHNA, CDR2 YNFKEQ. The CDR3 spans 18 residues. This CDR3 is CASSQDGGLACVVGELFF. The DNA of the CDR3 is TGTGCCAGCAGCCAAGACGGGGGACTAGCGTGTGTAGTCGGGGAGCTGTTTTTT.

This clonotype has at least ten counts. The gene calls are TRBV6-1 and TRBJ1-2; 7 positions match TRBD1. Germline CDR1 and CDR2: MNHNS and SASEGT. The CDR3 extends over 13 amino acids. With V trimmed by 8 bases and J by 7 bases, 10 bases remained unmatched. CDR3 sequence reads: CASRGRQGGGYTF. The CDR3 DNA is TGTGCCAGCCGGGGACGGCAGGGGGGTGGCTACACCTTC.

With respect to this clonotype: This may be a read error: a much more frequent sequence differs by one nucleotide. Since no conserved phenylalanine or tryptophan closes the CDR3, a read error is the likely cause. CDR3 bases: TGTGCCATCAGTAGACAGGGTAGGACTGAAGCTTTCTTG. The encoded protein is CAISRQGRTEAFL. The V gene is TRBV10-3, the J gene TRBJ1-1, with 7 positions matching TRBD1. J gave up 5 bases and V 5 bases, and 5 bases lay outside the gene matches. Germline assignment: CDR1 ENHRY and CDR2 SYGVKD. The CDR3 is 13 residues long.

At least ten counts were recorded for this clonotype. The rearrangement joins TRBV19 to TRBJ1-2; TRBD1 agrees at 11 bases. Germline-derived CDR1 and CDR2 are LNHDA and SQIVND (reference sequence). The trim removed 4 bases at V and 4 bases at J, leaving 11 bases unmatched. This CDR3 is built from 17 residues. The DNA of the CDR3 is TGTGCCAGTAGTACAAGGACAGGGGGCGGAGAACGCTATGGCTACACCTTC. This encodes CASSTRTGGGERYGYTF.

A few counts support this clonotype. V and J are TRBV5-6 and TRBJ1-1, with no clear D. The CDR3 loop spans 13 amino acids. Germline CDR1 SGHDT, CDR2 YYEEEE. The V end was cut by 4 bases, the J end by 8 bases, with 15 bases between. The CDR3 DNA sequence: TGTGCCAGCAGCCCTGGAGGCCGGCCCGAAGCTTTCTTT. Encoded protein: CASSPGGRPEAFF.

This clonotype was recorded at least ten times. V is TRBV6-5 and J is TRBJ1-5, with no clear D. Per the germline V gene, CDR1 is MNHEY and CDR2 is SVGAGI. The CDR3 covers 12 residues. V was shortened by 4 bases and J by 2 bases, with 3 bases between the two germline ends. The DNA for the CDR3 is TGTGCCAGCAGTTTTCGCAATCAGCCCCAGCATTTT. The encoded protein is CASSFRNQPQHF.

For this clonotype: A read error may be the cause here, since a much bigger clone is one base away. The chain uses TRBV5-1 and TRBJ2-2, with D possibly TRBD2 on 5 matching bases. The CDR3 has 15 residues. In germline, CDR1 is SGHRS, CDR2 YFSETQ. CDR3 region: CASSGSREWSGELCF. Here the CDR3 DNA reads TGCGCCAGCAGCGGGTCAAGGGAATGGTCCGGGGAGCTGTGTTTT.

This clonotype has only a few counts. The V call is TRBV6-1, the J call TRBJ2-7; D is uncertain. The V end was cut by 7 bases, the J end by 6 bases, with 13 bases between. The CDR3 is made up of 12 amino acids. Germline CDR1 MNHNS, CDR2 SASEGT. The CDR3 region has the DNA TGTGCCAGCACCTCGGGTCGGAGCGAGCAGTACTTC. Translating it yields CASTSGRSEQYF.

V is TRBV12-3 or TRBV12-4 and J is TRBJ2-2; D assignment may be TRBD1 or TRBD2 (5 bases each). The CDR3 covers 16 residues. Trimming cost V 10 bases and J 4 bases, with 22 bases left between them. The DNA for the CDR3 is TGTGCCACCCGAGACACGGGGACCCTTGGCACCGGGGAGCTGTTTTTT. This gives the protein CATRDTGTLGTGELFF.

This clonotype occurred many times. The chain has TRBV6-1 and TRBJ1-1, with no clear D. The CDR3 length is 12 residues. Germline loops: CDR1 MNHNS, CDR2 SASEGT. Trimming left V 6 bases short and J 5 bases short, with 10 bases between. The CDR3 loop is CASRLSGTEAFF. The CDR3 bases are TGTGCCAGCAGGCTCTCGGGGACTGAAGCTTTCTTT.

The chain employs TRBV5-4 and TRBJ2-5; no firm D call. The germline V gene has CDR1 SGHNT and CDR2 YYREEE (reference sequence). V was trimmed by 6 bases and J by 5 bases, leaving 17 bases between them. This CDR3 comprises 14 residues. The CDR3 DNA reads TGTGCCAGCACCGGCCCCTCGGTGAAGGAGACCCAGTACTTC. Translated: CASTGPSVKETQYF. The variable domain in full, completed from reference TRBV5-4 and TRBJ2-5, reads ETGVTQSPTHLIKTRGQQVTLRCSSQSGHNTVSWYQQALGQGPQFIFQYYREEENGRGNFPPRFSGLQFPNYSSELNVNALELDDSALYLCASTGPSVKETQYFGPGTRLLVL.

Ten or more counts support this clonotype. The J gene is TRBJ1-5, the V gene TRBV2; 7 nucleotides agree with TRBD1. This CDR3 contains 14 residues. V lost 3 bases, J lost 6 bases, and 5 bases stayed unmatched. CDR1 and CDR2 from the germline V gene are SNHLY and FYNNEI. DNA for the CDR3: TGTGCCAGCAGTGATTGGCCAGGGGGTCAGCCCCAGCATTTT. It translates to CASSDWPGGQPQHF. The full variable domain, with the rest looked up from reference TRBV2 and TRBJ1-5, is EPEVTQTPSHQVTQMGQEVILRCVPISNHLYFYWYRQILGQKVEFLVSFYNNEISEKSEIFDDQFSVERPDGSNFTLKIRSTKLEDSAMYFCASSDWPGGQPQHFGDGTRLSIL.